The 3 T cell receptor beta chains presented below share a single source sample, sequenced in a study of blood T cell repertoires in COVID-19. Here immunoSEQ multiplex PCR was the method, and the copy in TCRdb shows in-frame clones only, minus some. The sample yields 150,000 or so clones, around 78% seen once. What was sequenced was peripheral blood. All receptors derive from a man older than 75 with acute or convalescent COVID-19.

This clone was recorded at least ten times. This chain uses TRBV2 with TRBJ2-7; D ambiguous. Trimming removed 8 bases at V and 2 bases at J, with 16 bases between. The CDR3 contains 14 residues. The V gene's germline CDR1 is SNHLY and CDR2 FYNNEI. The CDR3 region has the DNA TGTGCCAGCCTCAATTGGCTAGGTCCCTACGAGCAGTACTTC. It codes for CASLNWLGPYEQYF.

The chain combines TRBV29-1 with TRBJ1-5, with D unclear. Trimming took 4 bases from V and 4 from J, leaving 11 bases between them. Germline V gene data show CDR1 as SQVTM and CDR2 as ANQGSEA. The CDR3 is 13 amino acids. The CDR3 DNA is TGCAGCGTTGCCCCCGGGATAAATCAGCCCCAGCATTTT. Its protein product is CSVAPGINQPQHF.

This clone was detected only a few times. This chain links TRBV6-5 with TRBJ1-1; D unclear. Trimming shortened V by 3 bases and J by 6 bases, and 8 bases separated the two germline ends. This CDR3 has 12 amino acids. Germline CDR1 MNHEY, CDR2 SVGAGI. In DNA form, the CDR3 reads TGTGCCAGCAGTTATCCGTCCTCTGAAGCTTTCTTT. Its protein is CASSYPSSEAFF.